The rows below give T cell receptor beta chains drawn from one sample of a study of blood T cell repertoires in COVID-19. TCRdb's table, derived via immunoSEQ multiplex PCR, lists solely in-frame clones and lacks some. The sample has roughly 180,000 clones, around four fifths seen once; the top ten hold 3.6%. Sequencing was done on a sample of PBMCs or T cells enriched from blood (not recorded which). The receptors come from a woman between 45 and 65 years old in a cohort exposed to, infected with or recovered from COVID-19 (not recorded which). The CDR3 runs from the conserved cysteine through the conserved F or W. A D gene is named only where the DNA matches it firmly. Clone size, where shown, is once, few, many, or a class for clones that have expanded.

size | D | J | V | CDR3 | DNA
- | - | TRBJ1-2 | TRBV30 | CAWSGEAQANYGYTF | TGTGCCTGGAGTGGCGAGGCCCAAGCTAACTATGGCTACACCTTC
- | TRBD1 | TRBJ1-1 | TRBV18 | CASSPRQGGALNTEAFF | TGTGCCAGCTCACCAAGGCAGGGGGGAGCCTTGAACACTGAAGCTTTCTTT
- | - | TRBJ1-5 | TRBV12-2 | CASRLLGSFRGRSNQPQHF | TGTGCAAGTCGCTTACTTGGCTCCTTTAGGGGGCGTAGCAATCAGCCCCAGCATTTT
few | TRBD1 | TRBJ2-5 | TRBV3-1/TRBV3-2 | CASSDSGQGAAETQYF | TGTGCCAGCAGCGACTCGGGACAGGGCGCGGCAGAGACCCAGTACTTC
- | - | TRBJ2-3 | TRBV5-6 | CASSSRLVADTQYF | TGTGCCAGCAGCTCGAGACTAGTTGCAGATACGCAGTATTTT
- | - | TRBJ2-7 | TRBV5-1 | CASSSGPGAAYEQYF | TGCGCCAGCAGCTCCGGTCCAGGGGCCGCCTACGAGCAGTACTTC
- | - | TRBJ2-3 | TRBV19 | CASSIYGDTIPADTQYF | TGTGCCAGTAGTATTTACGGGGACACCATCCCCGCAGATACGCAGTATTTT
- | TRBD1 | TRBJ2-2 | TRBV15 | CATSRGDRGVSGELFF | TGTGCCACCAGCAGAGGGGACAGGGGGGTATCCGGGGAGCTGTTTTTT
- | - | TRBJ1-5 | TRBV28 | CASSLGGVEQPQHF | TGTGCCAGCAGCCTGGGGGGAGTAGAACAGCCCCAGCATTTT
- | - | TRBJ1-1 | TRBV6-6 | CAVTPPGMNTEAFF | TGTGCCGTCACGCCCCCAGGGATGAACACTGAAGCTTTCTTT
few | TRBD2 | TRBJ2-3 | TRBV28 | CASSLGTSGTDTQYF | TGTGCCAGCAGTTTGGGGACTAGCGGGACAGATACGCAGTATTTT
- | - | TRBJ1-5 | TRBV6-5 | CASRRHPNQPQHF | TGTGCCAGCAGACGACACCCGAATCAGCCCCAGCATTTT
once | - | TRBJ1-4 | TRBV3-1/TRBV3-2 | CASSHGRGREKLFF | TGTGCCAGCAGCCATGGCAGGGGTCGGGAAAAACTGTTTTTT
once | - | TRBJ2-7 | TRBV9 | CASSVGQVYEQYF | TGTGCCAGCAGCGTAGGACAAGTCTACGAGCAGTACTTC
- | TRBD1 | TRBJ2-3 | TRBV6-2/TRBV6-3 | CASSSGTGGTDTQYF | TGTGCCAGCAGTTCCGGGACAGGGGGCACAGATACGCAGTATTTT
- | TRBD2 | TRBJ2-3 | TRBV6-4 | CASSETSGGTDTQYF | TGTGCCAGCAGTGAAACTAGCGGGGGCACAGATACGCAGTATTTT
- | - | TRBJ2-7 | TRBV4-3 | CASSQDDKGSEQYF | TGCGCCAGCAGCCAAGATGATAAGGGGTCCGAGCAGTACTTC
few | - | TRBJ2-7 | TRBV5-1 | CASSSGSSYEQYF | TGCGCCAGCAGTAGCGGTAGCTCCTACGAGCAGTACTTC
- | - | TRBJ1-2 | TRBV3-1/TRBV3-2 | CASSRGVYGYTF | TGTGCCAGCAGTAGAGGTGTATATGGCTACACCTTC
once | TRBD2 | TRBJ2-7 | TRBV3-1/TRBV3-2 | CASSLAGASGRGEQYF | TGTGCCAGCAGCCTAGCCGGGGCTAGCGGGAGAGGCGAGCAGTACTTC
- | - | TRBJ1-1 | TRBV7-2 | CASSPSRGVAEAFF | TGTGCCAGCAGCCCAAGCAGGGGAGTCGCTGAAGCTTTCTTT
- | - | TRBJ1-4 | TRBV2 | CAAAGYSNEKLFF | TGTGCCGCTGCAGGGTACAGTAATGAAAAACTGTTTTTT
- | TRBD2 | TRBJ2-7 | TRBV5-4 | CASSSVLAGESSYEQYF | TGTGCCAGCAGCTCAGTACTAGCGGGAGAAAGCTCCTACGAGCAGTACTTC
- | TRBD1 | TRBJ1-4 | TRBV18 | CASSREGQANEKLFF | TGTGCCAGCTCACGAGAGGGACAGGCTAATGAAAAACTGTTTTTT
- | TRBD1 | TRBJ1-2 | TRBV11-2 | CASSRDREYGYTF | TGTGCCAGCAGCCGGGACAGGGAGTATGGCTACACCTTC
- | TRBD1 | TRBJ1-5 | TRBV6-6 | CASSTQGDSNQPQHF | TGTGCCAGCAGTACACAGGGGGACTCCAATCAGCCCCAGCATTTT
- | - | TRBJ1-2 | TRBV29-1 | CSGRRKAEANYGYTF | TGCAGCGGGAGAAGGAAGGCAGAGGCTAACTATGGCTACACCTTC
once | TRBD2 | TRBJ2-7 | TRBV29-1 | CSAATRTSGGYTYEQYF | TGCAGCGCCGCCACCCGGACTAGCGGGGGGTATACCTACGAGCAGTACTTC
- | TRBD1 | TRBJ2-1 | TRBV4-2 | CASSQAGQGKNEQFF | TGTGCCAGCAGCCAAGCGGGACAGGGAAAAAATGAGCAGTTCTTC
- | TRBD2 | TRBJ2-2 | TRBV7-2 | CASSTGLAGVTGELFF | TGTGCCAGCAGCACTGGACTAGCGGGGGTCACCGGGGAGCTGTTTTTT
few | - | TRBJ2-7 | TRBV10-2 | CASSPAYEQYF | TGCGCCAGCAGCCCCGCCTACGAGCAGTACTTC
- | - | TRBJ2-3 | TRBV4-2 | CASSQDRPGFERDRGTDTQYF | TGTGCCAGCAGCCAAGACCGCCCGGGGTTCGAACGGGATAGGGGCACAGATACGCAGTATTTT
- | - | TRBJ2-1 | TRBV5-4 | CASSGNFGGQNEQFF | TGTGCCAGCAGCGGAAATTTCGGGGGGCAGAATGAGCAGTTCTTC
- | - | TRBJ2-3 | TRBV5-6 | CASSLGGSSDTQYF | TGTGCCAGCAGCTTGGGCGGAAGTTCCGATACGCAGTATTTT